Listed below are T cell receptor beta chains from one sample, sequenced in a study of monozygotic twins with inflammatory bowel disease. TCRdb re-called the 5' RACE reads and shows each CDR3 protein once, DNA omitted. The sample table includes roughly 200,000 distinct CDR3 sequences. Sequencing input: blood. The receptor set was obtained from a human donor with ulcerative colitis or Crohn's disease, or a healthy co-twin of an affected twin (not recorded which). The CDR3 runs from the conserved cysteine through the conserved F or W. Each record gives: CDR3 protein, J gene, V gene.

CASSPGGGVEVGYGYTF,TRBJ1-2,TRBV27
CASSQLDEQYF,TRBJ2-7,TRBV3-1
CASSPGWDILGDYTF,TRBJ1-2,TRBV5-1
CASSQEVGSNQPQHF,TRBJ1-5,TRBV4-1
CASNLSWTGGSTDTQYF,TRBJ2-3,TRBV7-2
CASSMFGQGAPSSNQPQHF,TRBJ1-5,TRBV19
CASSPRGQHTTNQPQHF,TRBJ1-5,TRBV7-2
CASSLRSDEQFF,TRBJ2-1,TRBV7-9
CSAVGLAVTYEQYF,TRBJ2-7,TRBV20-1
CASSTSTSGYEQYF,TRBJ2-7,TRBV18
CSAPPSGRHQETQYF,TRBJ2-5,TRBV20-1
CASSLLSRGLSYEQYF,TRBJ2-7,TRBV5-6
CASSLSGGSTDTQYF,TRBJ2-3,TRBV5-1
CASSQLGQGGHSEAFF,TRBJ1-1,TRBV3-1
CASRKTGDIYEQYF,TRBJ2-7,TRBV4-2
CASSLLDRRGGGGYTF,TRBJ1-2,TRBV28
CASSYTGLNTDTQYF,TRBJ2-3,TRBV6-5
CASRDRGKVGDTLYF,TRBJ2-3,TRBV2
CASSGRDREHEQYF,TRBJ2-7,TRBV4-2
CASRNLGGEETQYF,TRBJ2-5,TRBV5-1
CASSLAGGLTYNEQFF,TRBJ2-1,TRBV5-4
CASSLGQTYGYTF,TRBJ1-2,TRBV5-1
CASSEQGLSGANVLTF,TRBJ2-6,TRBV6-1